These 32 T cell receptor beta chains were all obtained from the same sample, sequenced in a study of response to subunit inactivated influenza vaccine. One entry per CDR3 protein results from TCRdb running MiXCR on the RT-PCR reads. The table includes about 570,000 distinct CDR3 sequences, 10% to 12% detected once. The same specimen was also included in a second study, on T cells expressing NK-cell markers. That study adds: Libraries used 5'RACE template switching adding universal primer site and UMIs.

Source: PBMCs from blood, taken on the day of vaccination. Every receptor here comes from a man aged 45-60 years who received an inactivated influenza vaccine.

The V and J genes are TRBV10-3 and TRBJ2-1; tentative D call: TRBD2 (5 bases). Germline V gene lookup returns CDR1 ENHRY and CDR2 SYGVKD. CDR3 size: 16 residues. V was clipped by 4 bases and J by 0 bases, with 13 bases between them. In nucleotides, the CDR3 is TGTGCCATCAGTGGTGCGGGTAGAAGCTCCTACAATGAGCAGTTCTTC. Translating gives CAISGAGRSSYNEQFF.

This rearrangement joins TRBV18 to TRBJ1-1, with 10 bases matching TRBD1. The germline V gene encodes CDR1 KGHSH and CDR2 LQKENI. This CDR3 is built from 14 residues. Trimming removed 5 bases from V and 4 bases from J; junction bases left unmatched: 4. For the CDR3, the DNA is TGTGCCAGCTCAACATGGGACAGGGGCACTGAAGCTTTCTTT. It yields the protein CASSTWDRGTEAFF.

In nucleotides, the CDR3 is TGTGCCAGCAGCTTAGGGGATCGGGGACACACTGAAGCTTTCTTT. Translating gives CASSLGDRGHTEAFF. V usage is TRBV7-6 and J usage is TRBJ1-1; D might be TRBD1 (5 bases). Germline CDR1 is SGHVS and CDR2 is FNYEAQ. The CDR3 has 15 amino acids. V was trimmed by 1 base and J by 3 bases, leaving 12 bases between them.

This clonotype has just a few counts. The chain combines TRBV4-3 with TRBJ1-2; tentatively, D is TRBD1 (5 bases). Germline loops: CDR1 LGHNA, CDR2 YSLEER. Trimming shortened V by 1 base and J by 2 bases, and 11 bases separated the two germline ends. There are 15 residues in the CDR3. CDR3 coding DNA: TGCGCCAGCAGCCAAGCTCCTCCAGGGAACTATGGCTACACCTTC. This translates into CASSQAPPGNYGYTF.

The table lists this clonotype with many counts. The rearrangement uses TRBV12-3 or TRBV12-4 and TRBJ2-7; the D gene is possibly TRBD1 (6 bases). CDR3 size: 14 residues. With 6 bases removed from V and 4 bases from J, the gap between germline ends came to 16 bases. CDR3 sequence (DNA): TGTGCCAGCAGCTGGACAGCCTCTCATTACGAGCAGTACTTC. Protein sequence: CASSWTASHYEQYF.

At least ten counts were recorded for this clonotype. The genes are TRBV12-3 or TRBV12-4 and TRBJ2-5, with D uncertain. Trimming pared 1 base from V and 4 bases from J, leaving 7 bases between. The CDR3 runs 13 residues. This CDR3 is CASSLGPIETQYF. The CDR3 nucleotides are TGTGCCAGCAGTTTAGGCCCCATAGAGACCCAGTACTTC.

The CDR3 DNA reads as TGTGCCAGCAGCTTAAACGGCCAGGGGTACAATGAGCAGTTCTTC. Its protein product is CASSLNGQGYNEQFF. The gene calls are TRBV7-3 and TRBJ2-1; weak D call: TRBD1 (6 bases). Germline V gives CDR1 SGHTA, CDR2 FQGTGA. This CDR3 spans 15 amino acids. V dropped 1 base and J dropped 4 bases, with 11 bases sitting between them. The full variable domain, completed using reference TRBV7-3 and TRBJ2-1, is GAGVSQTPSNKVTEKGKYVELRCDPISGHTALYWYRQSLGQGPEFLIYFQGTGAADDSGLPNDRFFAVRPEGSVSTLKIQRTERGDSAVYLCASSLNGQGYNEQFFGPGTRLTVL.

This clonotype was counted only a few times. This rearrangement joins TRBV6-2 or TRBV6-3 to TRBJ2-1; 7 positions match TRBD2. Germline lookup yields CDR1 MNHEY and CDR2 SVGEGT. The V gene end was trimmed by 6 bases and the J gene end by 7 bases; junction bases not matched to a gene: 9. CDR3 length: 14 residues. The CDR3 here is CASRFGGGVNEQFF. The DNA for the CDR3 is TGTGCCAGCAGATTTGGGGGGGGGGTAAATGAGCAGTTCTTC.

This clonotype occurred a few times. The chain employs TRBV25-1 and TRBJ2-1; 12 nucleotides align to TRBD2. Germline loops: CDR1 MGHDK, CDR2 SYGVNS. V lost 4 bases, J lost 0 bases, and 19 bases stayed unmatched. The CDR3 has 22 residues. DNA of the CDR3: TGTGCCAGCAGTGGATTCCGGATTCCGGGACTAGCGGGTGGGTCCTCCTACAATGAGCAGTTCTTC. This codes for CASSGFRIPGLAGGSSYNEQFF.

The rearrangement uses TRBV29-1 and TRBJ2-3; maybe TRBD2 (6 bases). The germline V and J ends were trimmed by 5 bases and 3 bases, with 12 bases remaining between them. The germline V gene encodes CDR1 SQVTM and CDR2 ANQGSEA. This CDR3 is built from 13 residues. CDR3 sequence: CSVLPAGTDTQYF. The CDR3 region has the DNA TGCAGCGTTTTGCCGGCGGGGACAGATACGCAGTATTTT.

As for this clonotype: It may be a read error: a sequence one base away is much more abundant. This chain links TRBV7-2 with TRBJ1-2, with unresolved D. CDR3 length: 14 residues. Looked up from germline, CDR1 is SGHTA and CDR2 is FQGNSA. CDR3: CASSPFQINYGFTF. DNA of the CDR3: TGTGCCAGCAGCCCATTCCAGATTAACTATGGCTTCACCTTC. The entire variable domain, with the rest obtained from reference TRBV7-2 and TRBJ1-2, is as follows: GAGVSQSPSNKVTEKGKDVELRCDPISGHTALYWYRQSLGQGLEFLIYFQGNSAPDKSGLPSDRFSAERTGGSVSTLTIQRTQQEDSAVYLCASSPFQINYGFTFGSGTRLTVV.

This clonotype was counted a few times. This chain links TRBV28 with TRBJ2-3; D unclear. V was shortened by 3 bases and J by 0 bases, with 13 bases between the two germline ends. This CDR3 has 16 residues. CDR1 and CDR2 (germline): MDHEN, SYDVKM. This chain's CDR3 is CASSLVLGSSTDTQYF. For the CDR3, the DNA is TGTGCCAGCAGTTTGGTACTCGGTTCTAGCACAGATACGCAGTATTTT.

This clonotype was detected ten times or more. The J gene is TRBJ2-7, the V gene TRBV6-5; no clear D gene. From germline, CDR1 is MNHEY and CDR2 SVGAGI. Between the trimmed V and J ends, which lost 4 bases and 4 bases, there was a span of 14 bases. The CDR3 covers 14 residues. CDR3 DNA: TGTGCCAGCAGTTGGAGTTCGGCCCGATACGAGCAGTACTTC. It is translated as CASSWSSARYEQYF.

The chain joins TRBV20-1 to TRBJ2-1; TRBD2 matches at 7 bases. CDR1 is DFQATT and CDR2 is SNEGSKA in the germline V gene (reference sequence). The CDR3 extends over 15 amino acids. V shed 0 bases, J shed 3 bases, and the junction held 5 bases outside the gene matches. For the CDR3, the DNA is TGCAGTGCTAGAGATTTGTGGGGGGGCTACAATGAGCAGTTCTTC. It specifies CSARDLWGGYNEQFF.

The CDR3: CASSEKAGGLRGTQYF. The DNA of the CDR3 is TGTGCCAGCAGTGAGAAAGCGGGAGGACTCCGCGGTACGCAGTATTTT. This chain links TRBV2 with TRBJ2-3; 9 bases match TRBD2. CDR3 length: 16 amino acids. V shed 3 bases, J shed 8 bases, and the junction held 12 bases outside the gene matches. Germline CDR1 and CDR2: SNHLY and FYNNEI.

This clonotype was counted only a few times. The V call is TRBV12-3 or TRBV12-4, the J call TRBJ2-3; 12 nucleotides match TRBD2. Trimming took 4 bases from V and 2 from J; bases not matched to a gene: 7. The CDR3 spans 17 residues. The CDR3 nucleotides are TGTGCCAGCAGTTCGCGGACTAGCGGGGAAGCCACAGATACGCAGTATTTT. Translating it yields CASSSRTSGEATDTQYF.

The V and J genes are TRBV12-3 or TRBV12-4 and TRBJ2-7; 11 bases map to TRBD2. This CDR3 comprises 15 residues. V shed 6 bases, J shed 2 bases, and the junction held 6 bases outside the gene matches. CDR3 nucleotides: TGTGCCAGCAGGTTACTAGCGGGGGATACCTACGAGCAGTACTTC. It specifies CASRLLAGDTYEQYF.

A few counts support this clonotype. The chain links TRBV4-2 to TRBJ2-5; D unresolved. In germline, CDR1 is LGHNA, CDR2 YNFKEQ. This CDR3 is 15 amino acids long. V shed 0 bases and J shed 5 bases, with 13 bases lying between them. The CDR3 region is CASSQDLGRYETQYF. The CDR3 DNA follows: TGTGCCAGCAGCCAAGATCTTGGCCGGTATGAGACCCAGTACTTC.

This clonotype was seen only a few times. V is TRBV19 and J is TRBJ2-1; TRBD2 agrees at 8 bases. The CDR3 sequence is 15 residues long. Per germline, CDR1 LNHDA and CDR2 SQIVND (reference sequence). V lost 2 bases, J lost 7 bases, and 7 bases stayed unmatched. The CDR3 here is CASSISGGSWNEQFF. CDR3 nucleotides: TGTGCCAGTAGTATAAGCGGGGGCTCCTGGAATGAGCAGTTCTTC.

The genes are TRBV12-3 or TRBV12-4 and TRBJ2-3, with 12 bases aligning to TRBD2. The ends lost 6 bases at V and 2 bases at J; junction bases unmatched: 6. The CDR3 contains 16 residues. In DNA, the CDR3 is TGTGCCAGCAGCCTAAGACTAGCGGGAGTCACAGATACGCAGTATTTT. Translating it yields CASSLRLAGVTDTQYF.

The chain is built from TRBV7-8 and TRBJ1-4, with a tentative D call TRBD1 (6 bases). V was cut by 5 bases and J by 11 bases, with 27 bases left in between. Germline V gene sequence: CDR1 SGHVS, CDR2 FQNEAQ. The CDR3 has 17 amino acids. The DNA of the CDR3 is TGTGCCAGCAGCCCCCGTCGAACAGGGACTAACGGGGGGAAACTGTTTTTT. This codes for CASSPRRTGTNGGKLFF.

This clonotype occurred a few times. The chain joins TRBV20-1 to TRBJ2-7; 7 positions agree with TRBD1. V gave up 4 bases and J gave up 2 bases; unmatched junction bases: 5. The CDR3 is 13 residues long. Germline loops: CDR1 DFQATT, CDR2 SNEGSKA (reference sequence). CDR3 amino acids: CSATRDRAYEQYF. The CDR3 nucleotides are TGCAGTGCTACCCGGGACAGAGCCTACGAGCAGTACTTC.

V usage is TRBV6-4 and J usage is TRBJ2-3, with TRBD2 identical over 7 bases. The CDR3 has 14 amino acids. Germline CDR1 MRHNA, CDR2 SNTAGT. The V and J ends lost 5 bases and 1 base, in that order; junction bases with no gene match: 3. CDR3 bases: TGTGCCAGCAGTATGGCGGGGGGCACAGATACGCAGTATTTT. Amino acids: CASSMAGGTDTQYF.

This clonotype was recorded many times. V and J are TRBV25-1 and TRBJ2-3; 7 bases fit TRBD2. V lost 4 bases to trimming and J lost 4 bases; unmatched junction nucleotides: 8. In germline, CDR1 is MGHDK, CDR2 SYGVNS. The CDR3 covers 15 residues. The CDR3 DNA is TGTGCCAGCAGTGTGGGGAGGGCCGCGGCAGATACGCAGTATTTT. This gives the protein CASSVGRAAADTQYF. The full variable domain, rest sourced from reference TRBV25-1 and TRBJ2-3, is EADIYQTPRYLVIGTGKKITLECSQTMGHDKMYWYQQDPGMELHLIHYSYGVNSTEKGDLSSESTVSRIRTEHFPLTLESARPSHTSQYLCASSVGRAAADTQYFGPGTRLTVL.

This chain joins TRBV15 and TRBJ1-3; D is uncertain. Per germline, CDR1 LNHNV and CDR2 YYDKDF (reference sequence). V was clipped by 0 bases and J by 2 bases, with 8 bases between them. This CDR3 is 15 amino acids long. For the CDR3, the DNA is TGTGCCACCAGCAGAGATTTTGGGGCTGGAAACACCATATATTTT. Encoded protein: CATSRDFGAGNTIYF.

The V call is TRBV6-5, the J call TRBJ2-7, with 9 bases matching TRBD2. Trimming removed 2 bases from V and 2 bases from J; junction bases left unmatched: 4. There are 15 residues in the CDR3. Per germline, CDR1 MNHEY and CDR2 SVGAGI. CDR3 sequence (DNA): TGTGCCAGCAGTTACCATCCTAGCGGGGCCTACGAGCAGTACTTC. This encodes CASSYHPSGAYEQYF.

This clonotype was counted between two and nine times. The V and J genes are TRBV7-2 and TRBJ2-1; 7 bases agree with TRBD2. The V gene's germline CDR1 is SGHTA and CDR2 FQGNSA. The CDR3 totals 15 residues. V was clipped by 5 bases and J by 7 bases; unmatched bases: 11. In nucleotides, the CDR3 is TGTGCCAGCAGCCGGGCGGGGGTTCAGATGAATGAGCAGTTCTTC. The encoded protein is CASSRAGVQMNEQFF. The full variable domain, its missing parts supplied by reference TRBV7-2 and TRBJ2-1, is GAGVSQSPSNKVTEKGKDVELRCDPISGHTALYWYRQSLGQGLEFLIYFQGNSAPDKSGLPSDRFSAERTGGSVSTLTIQRTQQEDSAVYLCASSRAGVQMNEQFFGPGTRLTVL.

CDR3 nucleotide sequence: TGTGCCACCAGCAGAGATCGACTAGCGGGGGGGAATGAGCAGTTCTTC. Amino acid sequence: CATSRDRLAGGNEQFF. The chain combines TRBV15 with TRBJ2-1; 14 nucleotides line up with TRBD2. Germline V gives CDR1 LNHNV, CDR2 YYDKDF (reference sequence). The CDR3 sequence is 16 residues long. V was pared by 0 bases and J by 7 bases, with 2 bases of the junction left unmatched.

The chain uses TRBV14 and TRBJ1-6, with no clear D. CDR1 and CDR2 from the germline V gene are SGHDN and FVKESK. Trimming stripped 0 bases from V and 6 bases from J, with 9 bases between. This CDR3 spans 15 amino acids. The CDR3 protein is CASSQDLGINSPLHF. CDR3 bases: TGTGCCAGCAGCCAAGATTTGGGGATTAATTCACCCCTCCACTTT.

The CDR3 reads CASSSRDRGPQETQYF. The CDR3 nucleotides are TGTGCCAGCAGCTCCCGGGACAGGGGGCCACAAGAGACCCAGTACTTC. The V call is TRBV7-3, the J call TRBJ2-5; 12 bases map to TRBD1. There are 16 residues in the CDR3. Germline CDR1 SGHTA, CDR2 FQGTGA. V was clipped by 4 bases and J by 2 bases; unmatched bases: 5.

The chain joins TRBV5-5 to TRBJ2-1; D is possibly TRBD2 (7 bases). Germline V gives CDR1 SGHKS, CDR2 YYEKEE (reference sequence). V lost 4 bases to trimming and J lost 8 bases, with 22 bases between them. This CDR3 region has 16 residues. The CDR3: CASSRNRAQGRDEQFF. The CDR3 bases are TGTGCCAGCAGCCGCAACAGGGCCCAGGGGAGGGATGAGCAGTTCTTC.

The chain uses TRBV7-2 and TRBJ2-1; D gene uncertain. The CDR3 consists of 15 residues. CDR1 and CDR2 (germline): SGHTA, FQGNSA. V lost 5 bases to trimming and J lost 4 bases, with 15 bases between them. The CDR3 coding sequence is TGTGCCAGCAGCCGATTCGGAAACGAGTACAATGAGCAGTTCTTC. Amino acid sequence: CASSRFGNEYNEQFF.